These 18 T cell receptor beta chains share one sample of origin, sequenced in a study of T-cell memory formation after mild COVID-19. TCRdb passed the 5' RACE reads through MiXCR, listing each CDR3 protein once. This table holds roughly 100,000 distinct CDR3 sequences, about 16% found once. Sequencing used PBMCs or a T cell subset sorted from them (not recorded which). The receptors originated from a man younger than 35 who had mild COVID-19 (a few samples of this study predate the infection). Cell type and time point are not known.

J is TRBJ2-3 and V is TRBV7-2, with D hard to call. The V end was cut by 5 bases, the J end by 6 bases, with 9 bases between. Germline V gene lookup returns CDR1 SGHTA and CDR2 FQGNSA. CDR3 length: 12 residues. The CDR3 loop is CASSPVGDTQYF. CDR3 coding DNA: TGTGCCAGCAGCCCCGTAGGGGATACGCAGTATTTT.

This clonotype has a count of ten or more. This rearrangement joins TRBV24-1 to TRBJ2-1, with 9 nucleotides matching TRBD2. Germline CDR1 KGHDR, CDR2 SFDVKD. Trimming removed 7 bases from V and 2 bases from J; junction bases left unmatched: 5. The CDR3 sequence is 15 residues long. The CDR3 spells CATSTSGGTYNEQFF. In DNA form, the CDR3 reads TGTGCCACCAGCACCAGCGGGGGGACCTACAATGAGCAGTTCTTC.

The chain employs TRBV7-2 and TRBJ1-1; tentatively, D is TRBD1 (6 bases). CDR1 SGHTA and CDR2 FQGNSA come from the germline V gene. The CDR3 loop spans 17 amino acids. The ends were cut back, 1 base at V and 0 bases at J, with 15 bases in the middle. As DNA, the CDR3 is TGTGCCAGCAGCTTAGTAGGGGGGGGCAGACTGAACACTGAAGCTTTCTTT. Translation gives CASSLVGGGRLNTEAFF.

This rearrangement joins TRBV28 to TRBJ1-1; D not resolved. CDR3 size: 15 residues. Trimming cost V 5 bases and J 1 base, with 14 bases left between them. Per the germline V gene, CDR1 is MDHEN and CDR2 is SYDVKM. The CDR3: CASSETLSGNTEAFF. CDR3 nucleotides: TGTGCCAGCAGTGAGACGTTATCGGGGAACACTGAAGCTTTCTTT.

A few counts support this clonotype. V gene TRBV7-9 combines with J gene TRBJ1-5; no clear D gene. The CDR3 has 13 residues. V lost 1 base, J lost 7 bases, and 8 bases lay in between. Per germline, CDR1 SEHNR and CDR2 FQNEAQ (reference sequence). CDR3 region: CASSLVSGQPQHF. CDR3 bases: TGTGCCAGCAGCTTAGTGTCAGGACAGCCCCAGCATTTT.

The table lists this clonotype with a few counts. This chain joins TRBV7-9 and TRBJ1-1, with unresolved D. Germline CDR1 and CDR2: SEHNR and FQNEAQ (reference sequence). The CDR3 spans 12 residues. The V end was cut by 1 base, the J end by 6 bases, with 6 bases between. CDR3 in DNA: TGTGCCAGCAGCTTAGAGCCCCCTGAAGCTTTCTTT. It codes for CASSLEPPEAFF.

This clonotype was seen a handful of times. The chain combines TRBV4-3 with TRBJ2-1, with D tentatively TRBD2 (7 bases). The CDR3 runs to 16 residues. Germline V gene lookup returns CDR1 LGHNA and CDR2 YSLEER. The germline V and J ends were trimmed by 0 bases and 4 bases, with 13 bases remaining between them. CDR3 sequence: CASSQDEGGRYNEQFF. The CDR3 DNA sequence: TGCGCCAGCAGCCAAGATGAGGGGGGGCGGTACAATGAGCAGTTCTTC.

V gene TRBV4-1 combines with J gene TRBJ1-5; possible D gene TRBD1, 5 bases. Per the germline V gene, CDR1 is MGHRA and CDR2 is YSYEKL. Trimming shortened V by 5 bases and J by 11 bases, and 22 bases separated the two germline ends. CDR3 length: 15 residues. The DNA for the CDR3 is TGCGCCAGCAGCGCCCGGGACGGTGCAATGGTGGCCCAGCATTTT. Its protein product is CASSARDGAMVAQHF.

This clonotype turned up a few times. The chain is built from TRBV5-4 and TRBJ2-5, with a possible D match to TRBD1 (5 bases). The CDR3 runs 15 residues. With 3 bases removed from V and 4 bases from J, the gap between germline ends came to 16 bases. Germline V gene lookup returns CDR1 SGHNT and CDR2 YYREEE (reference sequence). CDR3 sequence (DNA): TGTGCCAGCAGCTCGGCAGAACCCCAGGGAGAGACCCAGTACTTC. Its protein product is CASSSAEPQGETQYF.

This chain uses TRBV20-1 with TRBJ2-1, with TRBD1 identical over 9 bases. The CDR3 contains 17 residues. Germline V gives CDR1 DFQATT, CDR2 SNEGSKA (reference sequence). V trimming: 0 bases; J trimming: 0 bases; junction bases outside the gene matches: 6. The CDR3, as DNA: TGCAGTGCTAGAGATTACCGGACAGGGGACTCCTACAATGAGCAGTTCTTC. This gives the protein CSARDYRTGDSYNEQFF.

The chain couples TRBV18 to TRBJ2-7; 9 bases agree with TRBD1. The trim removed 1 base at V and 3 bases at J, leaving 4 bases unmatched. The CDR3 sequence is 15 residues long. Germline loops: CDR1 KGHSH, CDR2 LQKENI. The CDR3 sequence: CASSPLTGGFYEQYF. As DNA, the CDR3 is TGTGCCAGCTCACCACTGACAGGGGGATTCTACGAGCAGTACTTC.

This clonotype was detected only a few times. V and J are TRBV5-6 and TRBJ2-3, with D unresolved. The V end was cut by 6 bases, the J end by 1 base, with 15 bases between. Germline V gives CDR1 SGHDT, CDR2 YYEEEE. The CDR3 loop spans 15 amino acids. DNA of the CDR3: TGTGCCAGCACCCCCGCGATGGGCCGCACAGATACGCAGTATTTT. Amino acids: CASTPAMGRTDTQYF.

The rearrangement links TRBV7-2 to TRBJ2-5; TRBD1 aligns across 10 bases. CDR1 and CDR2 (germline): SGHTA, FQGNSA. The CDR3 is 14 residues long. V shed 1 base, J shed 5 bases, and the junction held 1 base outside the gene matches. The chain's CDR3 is CASSLGGQGETQYF. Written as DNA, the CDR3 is TGTGCCAGCAGCTTAGGGGGACAGGGGGAGACCCAGTACTTC.

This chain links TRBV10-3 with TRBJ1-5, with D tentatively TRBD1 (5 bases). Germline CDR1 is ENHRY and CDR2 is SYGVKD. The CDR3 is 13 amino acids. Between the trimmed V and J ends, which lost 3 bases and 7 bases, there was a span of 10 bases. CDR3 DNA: TGTGCCATCAGTGATCTGGACAACCAGCCCCAGCATTTT. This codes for CAISDLDNQPQHF.

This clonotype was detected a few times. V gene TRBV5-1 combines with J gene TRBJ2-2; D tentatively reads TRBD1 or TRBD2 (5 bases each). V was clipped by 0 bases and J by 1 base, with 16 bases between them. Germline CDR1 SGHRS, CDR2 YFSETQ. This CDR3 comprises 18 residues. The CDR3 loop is CASSLVPRDQMNTGELFF. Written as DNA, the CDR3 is TGCGCCAGCAGCTTGGTCCCCCGGGACCAAATGAACACCGGGGAGCTGTTTTTT.

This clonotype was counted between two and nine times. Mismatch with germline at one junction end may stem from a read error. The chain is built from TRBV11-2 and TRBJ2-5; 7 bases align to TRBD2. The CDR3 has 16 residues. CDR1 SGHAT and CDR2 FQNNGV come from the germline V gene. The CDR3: CASSFLGIAGQETQYF. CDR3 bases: TGTGCCAGCAGCTTCTTAGGGATAGCGGGCCAAGAGACTCAGTACTTC.

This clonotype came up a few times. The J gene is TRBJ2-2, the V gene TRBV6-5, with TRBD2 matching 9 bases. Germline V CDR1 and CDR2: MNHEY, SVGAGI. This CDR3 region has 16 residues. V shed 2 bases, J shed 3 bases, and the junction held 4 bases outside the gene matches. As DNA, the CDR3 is TGTGCCAGCAGTTACGGACTAGCGAGGGACACCGGGGAGCTGTTTTTT. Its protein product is CASSYGLARDTGELFF.

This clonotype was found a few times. In DNA, the CDR3 is TGTGCCAGCAGCTTTTTTGGGGCCTCGGATGAGCAGTTCTTC. Protein sequence: CASSFFGASDEQFF. The chain is built from TRBV5-5 and TRBJ2-1; tentative D call: TRBD1 (5 bases). The CDR3 loop spans 14 amino acids. Germline loops: CDR1 SGHKS, CDR2 YYEKEE (reference sequence). Trimming shortened V by 2 bases and J by 8 bases, and 14 bases separated the two germline ends.